The count of the clone carrying this T cell receptor (beta chain) is one. The antigen remains unidentified. This specimen belongs to a study of T cell responses to AZD1222 COVID-19 vaccine. The CDR3 consists of 14 residues. V dropped 0 bases and J dropped 1 base, with 6 bases sitting between them. The assay was immunoSEQ multiplex PCR, and TCRdb's table has in-frame clones only and misses some. Here the sample spans approximately 170,000 clones, approximately 93% being singletons. Study-level findings and limits: Clonal diversity was possibly underestimated, and the donors were mostly white British, with more females. Repertoires in all cases were sampled only once the peak T cell response had passed.

The specimen comprised peripheral blood, sampled on day 0 of AZD1222 vaccination. The chain uses TRBV23-1 and TRBJ1-1; D is uncertain. TRBV23-1 is marked as an open reading frame, function uncertain. This sequence originates from an adult in good health. CDR3: CASSQSHRNTEAFF. In nucleotides, the CDR3 is TGCGCCAGCAGTCAATCCCACAGGAACACTGAAGCTTTCTTT.